These T cell receptor beta chains were read from a single sample in a study of cytomegalovirus exposure and HLA in healthy donors. Here immunoSEQ multiplex PCR was the method, and the copy in TCRdb shows in-frame clones only, minus some. The sample carries about 180,000 clones, around 78% recorded once. The specimen was PBMCs. Receptor source: a man aged 18 to 29 in good health and CMV-seronegative. Both conserved end residues are part of each CDR3. Fields, in order: J gene, clone size, D gene, V gene, CDR3 DNA, CDR3 protein. A D gene is named only where the DNA matches it firmly. Not all rows give a size; the values are once, few, many and, for expanded clones, a class.

TRBJ2-7 . TRBD1 TRBV11-2 TGTGCCAGCAGCTTGTCAGGACAGGGGCGCGAGCAGTACTTC CASSLSGQGREQYF
TRBJ1-2 . TRBD1 TRBV7-2 TGTGCCAGCAGCTTAGAGAGGACAGGAATCGATGGCTACACCTTC CASSLERTGIDGYTF
TRBJ2-7 . . TRBV27 TGTGCCAGCAGCTACACAGGCCACGAGCAGTACTTC CASSYTGHEQYF
TRBJ1-2 few TRBD1 TRBV5-4 TGTGCCAGCAGCTTACCGACAGGGCGATCTCACTATGGCTACACCTTC CASSLPTGRSHYGYTF
TRBJ1-1 . TRBD1 TRBV25-1 TGTGCCAGCAGGCCCCGGGACAGGGGGCCAGACACTGAAGCTTTCTTT CASRPRDRGPDTEAFF
TRBJ2-3 . . TRBV7-8 TGTGCCAGCAGCTTAGGACGGCTTGTGGGCCCAGATACGCAGTATTTT CASSLGRLVGPDTQYF
TRBJ2-3 once TRBD2 TRBV5-1 TGCGCCAGCAGCTTGGGCGGGGGGGGAACAGATACGCAGTATTTT CASSLGGGGTDTQYF
TRBJ2-3 . TRBD2 TRBV11-1 TGTGCCAGCAGCGCTACTAGCGGGGGCCGCACAGATACGCAGTATTTT CASSATSGGRTDTQYF
TRBJ2-5 . . TRBV29-1 TGCAGCGTTAAGACAGGCCAAGAGACCCAGTACTTC CSVKTGQETQYF
TRBJ1-6 . TRBD1 TRBV28 TGTGCCAGCAGTTCCGGACAGGCTGGGGGTTCACCCCTCCACTTT CASSSGQAGGSPLHF
TRBJ1-2 few TRBD1 TRBV15 TGTGCCACCAGCAGAGACAGGGGGCGGGGGGGGATCTCCTTC CATSRDRGRGGISF
TRBJ1-1 . . TRBV9 TGTGCCAGCAGCGTACCCTCCGGCCTGGAGAACGCTGAAGCTTTCTTT CASSVPSGLENAEAFF
TRBJ2-1 . . TRBV18 TGTGCCAGCTCACAGGGGGTGCCAGGCCATGAGCAGTTCTTC CASSQGVPGHEQFF
TRBJ2-5 few TRBD2 TRBV9 TGTGCCAGCAGCGTAGATGGACTAGCGGGGGCCGGAGAGACCCAGTACTTC CASSVDGLAGAGETQYF
TRBJ2-1 . TRBD2 TRBV7-3 TGTGCCAGCAGCTTGGGGGGGTCGCGGACTCATGAGCAGTTCTTC CASSLGGSRTHEQFF
TRBJ1-2 . TRBD1 TRBV29-1 TGCAGCGGTGGACAGGGGGCGGAGCACTATGGCTACACCTTC CSGGQGAEHYGYTF
TRBJ2-1 few TRBD2 TRBV5-1 TGCGCCAGCAGCTCGACTAGCGCCTACAATGAGCAGTTCTTC CASSSTSAYNEQFF
TRBJ1-4 . . TRBV7-9 TGTGCCAGCAGCTTACCAGGGATAAATGAAAAACTGTTTTTT CASSLPGINEKLFF
TRBJ2-1 . TRBD2 TRBV6-6 TGTGCCAGCAGTCCTAGCGGGGGTGAGCAGTTCTTC CASSPSGGEQFF
TRBJ2-7 . . TRBV1 TGCACCGAGGACAGGGTCTCCTACGAGCAGTACTTC CTEDRVSYEQYF
TRBJ2-2 . TRBD2 TRBV30 TGTGCCGGGGAGGGCAGGGAGAACACCGGGGAGCTGTTTTTT CAGEGRENTGELFF
TRBJ1-6 . TRBD1 TRBV19 TGTGCCAGTAGTGCACAGGGGAATCGAAATAATTCACCCCTCCACTTT CASSAQGNRNNSPLHF
TRBJ2-7 . . TRBV7-8 TGTGCCAGCGGGCCCAGGGGATACTCCTACGAGCAGTACTTC CASGPRGYSYEQYF
TRBJ2-7 . TRBD1 TRBV7-2 TGTGCCAGCATGAAACAGGGGGGCAGCTACGAGCAGTACTTC CASMKQGGSYEQYF
TRBJ2-5 few . TRBV2 TGTGCCAGCATCCGCTCTCCCGGGGAGACCCAGTACTTC CASIRSPGETQYF
TRBJ1-4 . . TRBV5-1 TGCGCCAGCAGCGCCGGGACAACCCTTAATGAAAAACTGTTTTTT CASSAGTTLNEKLFF
TRBJ2-7 once . TRBV7-8 TGTGCCAGCAGCCCCCGGGACTACGAGCAGTACTTC CASSPRDYEQYF
TRBJ1-2 few . TRBV18 TGTGCCAGCTCACCCAGATTAAAATTCAACTATGGCTACACCTTC CASSPRLKFNYGYTF
TRBJ2-7 . . TRBV7-8 TGTGCCAGCAGCCCATGGACAGCCACCGAGGGCGAGCAGTACTTC CASSPWTATEGEQYF
TRBJ1-2 once TRBD1 TRBV28 TGTGCCAGCAGTTTGTCAGGGGGCGCGGATGGCTACACCTTC CASSLSGGADGYTF
TRBJ1-5 once . TRBV6-1 TGTGCCAGCAGTTGGACAGCCGGCAGCAATCAGCCCCAGCATTTT CASSWTAGSNQPQHF
TRBJ2-1 . TRBD2 TRBV4-2 TGTGCCAGCAGCCAAGGGAGCGGGGGGCCGTACAATGAGCAGTTCTTC CASSQGSGGPYNEQFF
TRBJ2-7 . . TRBV7-2 TGTGCCAGCAGCTTATCCAGGGGGGAATACGAGCAGTACTTC CASSLSRGEYEQYF
TRBJ1-6 . TRBD1 TRBV27 TGTGCCAGCAGTTTTTTCCCGACAGGGGCTAATTCACCCCTCCACTTT CASSFFPTGANSPLHF
TRBJ2-7 once TRBD2 TRBV28 TGTGCCAGCAGTCCCAGGTGGGCGGGAGTAGGGGAGCAGTACTTC CASSPRWAGVGEQYF
TRBJ2-1 . . TRBV5-1 TGCGCCAGCAGCTTGGCCTCGGCAGGGTTGAATGAGCAGTTCTTC CASSLASAGLNEQFF
TRBJ1-5 . . TRBV6-1 TGTGCCAGCATGGGGGGTAGTAATCAGCCCCAGCATTTT CASMGGSNQPQHF
TRBJ1-1 few . TRBV27 TGTGCCAGCAGTTCGCAGGGGATGAACACTGAAGCTTTCTTT CASSSQGMNTEAFF
TRBJ1-1 . . TRBV15 TGTGCCACCAGCAGAGATGGGCAGGGATGGACTGAAGCTTTCTTT CATSRDGQGWTEAFF
TRBJ1-1 few TRBD1 TRBV4-2 TGTGCCAGCAGCCCCCAGGGACAGGGAGGATGTGAAGCTTTCTTT CASSPQGQGGCEAFF
TRBJ2-7 . . TRBV5-6 TGTGCCAGCAGCTTGACAGCTCTTAAAGTTTACGAGCAGTACTTC CASSLTALKVYEQYF
TRBJ1-1 few TRBD1 TRBV5-4 TGTGCCAGCAGCCCGGGGAATTGGGGGACAGGGGGCACTGAAGCTTTCTTT CASSPGNWGTGGTEAFF
TRBJ2-1 . TRBD2 TRBV9 TGTGCCAGCAGCGTCAGCGGGGGGGCTAGCAATGAGCAGTTCTTC CASSVSGGASNEQFF
TRBJ2-3 . TRBD1 TRBV5-1 TGCGCCAGCAGCTTTGGGACAGAATACCTCACAGATACGCAGTATTTT CASSFGTEYLTDTQYF
TRBJ2-6 . TRBD2 TRBV29-1 TGCAGCGTCAGACTAGCGGGGCCCTCTGGGGCCAACGTCCTGACTTTC CSVRLAGPSGANVLTF
TRBJ2-1 . TRBD1 TRBV5-6 TGTGCCAGCAGCCGGGACAGGGGGCTATACAATGAGCAGTTCTTC CASSRDRGLYNEQFF
TRBJ1-1 few TRBD1 TRBV27 TGTGCCAGCAGTTTACGTTTCGTCAAGGGTTTGATAGGGGGCAACACTGAAGCTTTCTTT CASSLRFVKGLIGGNTEAFF
TRBJ1-2 . . TRBV18 TGTGCCAGCTCACCAGGTGGGGCGATAACTAACTATGGCTACACCTTC CASSPGGAITNYGYTF
TRBJ2-4 . TRBD2 TRBV28 TGTGCCAGCACGGGGGGGCTCAAAAACATTCAGTACTTC CASTGGLKNIQYF
TRBJ1-2 . . TRBV9 TGTGCCCGAGAGCCGGTGTGGGGGGATGGCTACACCTTC CAREPVWGDGYTF
TRBJ2-7 . . TRBV2 TGTGCCACCAAATACAGGGTGAAGAGCGAGCAGTACTTC CATKYRVKSEQYF
TRBJ2-4 . . TRBV19 TGTGCCAGTAGTGCGGACAGTAAAAACATTCAGTACTTC CASSADSKNIQYF
TRBJ2-7 . . TRBV2 TGTGCCAGCACGGGCTACGAGCAGTACTTC CASTGYEQYF
TRBJ1-4 . . TRBV2 TGTGCCAGCATGCTTAGGGAGAATGAAAAACTGTTTTTT CASMLRENEKLFF
TRBJ2-7 few . TRBV2 TGTGCCAGCAGTGAAAAGGGACTTGAATACGAGCAGTACTTC CASSEKGLEYEQYF
TRBJ1-6 . TRBD1 TRBV18 TGTGCCAGCTCACCGACTACAGGGGTAGCCTATAATTCACCCCTCCACTTT CASSPTTGVAYNSPLHF
TRBJ1-2 . TRBD1 TRBV7-9 TGTGCCAGCAGCAAAGACAGGGACTATGGCTACACCTTC CASSKDRDYGYTF
TRBJ2-3 . TRBD2 TRBV10-2 TGCGCCAGCGGGACTAGCGAAACAGATACGCAGTATTTT CASGTSETDTQYF